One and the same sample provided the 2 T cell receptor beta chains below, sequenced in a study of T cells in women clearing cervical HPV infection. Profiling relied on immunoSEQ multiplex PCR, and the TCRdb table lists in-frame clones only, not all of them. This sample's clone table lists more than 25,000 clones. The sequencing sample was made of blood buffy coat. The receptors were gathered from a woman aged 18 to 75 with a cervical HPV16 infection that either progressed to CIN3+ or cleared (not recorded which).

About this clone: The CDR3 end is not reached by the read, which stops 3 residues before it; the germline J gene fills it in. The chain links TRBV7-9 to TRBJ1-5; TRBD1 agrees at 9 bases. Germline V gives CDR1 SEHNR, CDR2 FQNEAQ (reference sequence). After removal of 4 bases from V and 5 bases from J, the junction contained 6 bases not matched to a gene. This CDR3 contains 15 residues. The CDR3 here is CASSSPTGGHQPQHF. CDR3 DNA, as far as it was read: TGTGCCAGCAGCTCCCCGACAGGGGGACATCAGCCC.

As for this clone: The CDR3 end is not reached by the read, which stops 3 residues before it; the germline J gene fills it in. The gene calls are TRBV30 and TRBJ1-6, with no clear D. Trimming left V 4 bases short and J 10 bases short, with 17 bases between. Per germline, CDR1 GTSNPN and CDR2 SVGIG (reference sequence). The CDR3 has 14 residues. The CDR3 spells CAWTSDFGRSPLHF. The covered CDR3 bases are TGTGCCTGGACCTCGGACTTTGGCCGCTCACCC. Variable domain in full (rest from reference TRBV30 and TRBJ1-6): SQTIHQWPATLVQPVGSPLSLECTVEGTSNPNLYWYRQAAGRGLQLLFYSVGIGQISSEVPQNLSASRPQDRQFILSSKKLLLSDSGFYLCAWTSDFGRSPLHFGNGTRLTVT.